This record concerns one T cell receptor (beta chain) sequence. Its target is unknown. This entry comes from a study of cytotoxic CD8 clonotypes in ibrutinib-treated CLL. Germline assignment: CDR1 MNHEY and CDR2 SMNVEV (reference sequence). The ends were cut back, 1 base at V and 1 base at J, with 7 bases in the middle. CDR3 length equals 14 residues. Notes on the study in general: The clonality rise at ibrutinib response reflected private clonotype expansion. Researchers report that baseline clonality outpaced age-matched healthy donors and tracked circulating CD8+ T-cell counts. Timing of sampling differed between sustained-remission and progressing patients.

The targeted sequencing depth was 1 in 200,000 to 1 in 1 million T cells. Profiling relied on immunoSEQ multiplex PCR, and the TCRdb table lists in-frame clones only, not all of them. This table has around 140,000 clones, 70% to 90% appearing once. The sequence was obtained from a human donor with chronic lymphocytic leukemia. The V gene is TRBV27, the J gene TRBJ1-1; D is unclear. The sample here was PBMCs, taken after 36 months of ibrutinib treatment. The CDR3 sequence is CASSLYTANTEAFF. CDR3 sequence (DNA): TGTGCCAGCAGTTTATATACCGCGAACACTGAAGCTTTCTTT.